The present entry profiles one TCR beta chain with its context. What it binds is not known. Sequencing was performed with immunoSEQ multiplex PCR; in TCRdb, only in-frame clones are kept and a portion is missing. The repertoire holds around 32,000 clones, around three quarters seen once, with around 10% in the top ten. The data were taken from a study of vaccination effects on CD4 cells after COVID-19. ViraFEST assay sequencing came after antigen-specific CD4+ T cells were expanded with viral peptide pools. Cultured cells yielded isolated CD4+ T cells after less than 11 days. As their vaccination, participants received two doses of either BNT162b2 or mRNA-1273. The sample here was CD4+ T cells from PBMCs cultured with HCoV-229E spike peptides, taken after COVID-19 vaccination. This clonotype was sampled from a human donor who received a COVID-19 vaccine.

Written as DNA, the CDR3 is TGCACCAGCAGCCAATCTAGCGGGAGGGGCCTCACCCAGTACTTC. Encoded protein: CTSSQSSGRGLTQYF. The genes are TRBV1 and TRBJ2-5; the D segment call TRBD2 is taken from the table without a DNA check. TRBV1 is described as a pseudogene. This CDR3 contains 15 residues.